This T cell receptor (beta chain) was recovered during a study of shared clonotypes between healthy human individuals (TCRdb year 2020). Broadly, across the study: The cohort included three men and a couple of women between 18 and 49 years of age. To estimate repertoire size and how much clonotypes are shared between individuals, the study performed deep sequencing of blood TCR repertoires from roughly five healthy adults. For each donor, CD4 naive and CD4 memory were each given three plates, CD8 naive was given two plates, and CD8 memory was given one plate. Each donor's leukapheresis produced roughly between roughly 0.85 and 9.5 billion PBMCs. Libraries were prepared and TCR repertoires were sequenced by different laboratories using diverse techniques, in order to increase sequencing depth and limit assay-specific biases.

Donors were healthy HIV-negative adults with no recently reported acute infections or vaccinations. Every donor was a Caucasian adult residing in Nashville, Tennessee, USA. Magnetic negative selection was used to enrich CD4+ T cells, after which naive cells were positively selected on CD45RA and the negative fraction became the memory subset. After blood collection by leukapheresis, PBMCs were isolated using Ficoll-Histopaque density gradient centrifugation and then cryopreserved in the vapor phase of liquid nitrogen. Analytical flow cytometry was used to check the purity and quantity of every magnetically sorted T cell population. Genomic DNA was isolated from each sorted fraction and quantified by UV absorbance on a Nanodrop 2000c. Using the deep immunoSEQ assay, multiplex PCR amplified TCR CDR3 regions from genomic DNA. Extracted genomic DNA from each cell subset was distributed evenly across all wells of several immunoSEQ 96-well plates, and each plate was treated as a replicate. For sorted subsets, each replicate PCR was loaded with 200 to 250 ng genomic DNA, equivalent to about 30,000 T cell genomes. Purified libraries were measured with a Qubit 3.0 fluorometer, size-checked on a Bioanalyzer 2100, and measured again with the KAPA Library Quantification kit. Every immunoSEQ 96-well plate was sequenced on a dedicated single-read 150-cycle Illumina NextSeq 550 flow cell. For the original study's pipeline: Because the immunoSEQ output held only junctional sequences and lacked quality scores, the filtering could not match the filtering applied to full-length reads. To assign V/J genes and CDR3, sequences were annotated using PyIR, a Python wrapper for IgBLAST v1.9, with IMGT germline references. Reads were filtered out if the reads had weak V/J assignments (E-value above 1e-6), no CDR3, stop codons, out-of-frame junctions, or ambiguous translated residues. V3J clonotypes were defined as sequences sharing the same inferred V gene, J gene, and CDR3 amino acid sequence. Percentage overlap between repertoires was computed as shared unique clonotypes divided by the size of the smaller repertoire. Richness of each repertoire was evaluated using RTK rarefaction, the Chao1 estimator, and Recon v2.1 estimates of unobserved clonotypes. Generation probabilities for all TCRbeta clonotypes obtained by the gDNA method from several donors were computed using OLGA. As stored in TCRdb, this immuneACCESS dataset retains in-frame rearrangements with V and J assigned. A fraction of the clones does not appear; measured against another copy, unresolved V genes explain less than half of the discrepancy, and the remainder lacks a known reason. V and J calls and clone size are given by that table; D and trimming were obtained from the DNA. This sample comprises about 1 million clones, 75% of them detected only once. Of the sample, about 1.5% falls within the top ten clones.

Via the germline V gene, CDR1 is SGHRS and CDR2 YFSETQ. The V and J ends are trimmed by 4 bases and 8 bases, leaving 21 bases between them. From the cysteine through the phenylalanine, the CDR3 covers 15 amino acids. The DNA shown is the 45-base CDR3, in frame from base 1. Overall results and qualifications from the work: Sharing across four donors was observed for about 4.8% of naive CD4, under 4% of naive CD8, 2% to 2.5% of memory CD4, and about 0.38% of memory CD8 clonotypes. Because the study included only a small number of donors, the genetic and exposure-history diversity represented was limited. Sampling was restricted to blood, and TCR repertoires in tissues likely differ from the TCR repertoires found in blood. Rarefaction of sorted-subset datasets indicated incomplete sequencing despite the large sequencing depth. Based on pairwise subsampling, the degree of clonotype sharing among donors was expected to be affected by sequencing depth. Compared with non-shared clonotypes, the clonotypes found in all four sorted-subset donors had higher generation probabilities. Naive subsets generally had larger estimated clonotype richness than memory subsets.

As for this clone: Its specific antigen is unknown. No clone much larger than this one lies a single base away; base qualities are absent.

The sequenced sample consisted of memory CD4+ T cells sorted from blood. Per the publication, the cell subset or site label means: CD45RA-negative fraction. This receptor chain uses TRBV5-1 and TRBJ2-5; the D segment could be TRBD2, given 5 matching bases. This TCR derives from a man aged 18 to 29 in good health. The DNA sequence is given as TGCGCCAGCAGCACATCGGCGGCGGGCCAAGGAACCCAGTACTTC. The translation is CASSTSAAGQGTQYF.